Following are 30 T cell receptor beta chains from one sample sequenced in a study of CD8 T cells in Susac syndrome. Random hexamers were used to reverse transcribe 0.5 to 1 ug of RNA. Each CDR3 protein is one row after TCRdb ran MiXCR on the immunoSEQ multiplex PCR reads. The sample contains about 66,000 distinct CDR3 sequences, roughly 94% of which appear only once. Sequencing used CD8+ T cells from PBMCs. These receptors were taken from a human donor with multiple sclerosis.

CDR3 in DNA: TGTGCCTGGATACAGGGATCCGGGGAGCTGTTTTTT. Translated, it gives CAWIQGSGELFF. This chain joins TRBV30 and TRBJ2-2; D is perhaps TRBD1 (6 bases). CDR3 length: 12 amino acids. V was trimmed by 4 bases and J by 6 bases, leaving 9 bases between them. Germline V gives CDR1 GTSNPN, CDR2 SVGIG (reference sequence).

The chain carries TRBV7-2 and TRBJ2-5; the match to TRBD1 covers 9 bases. The V and J ends lost 5 bases and 5 bases, in that order; junction bases with no gene match: 6. CDR1 and CDR2 from the germline V gene are SGHTA and FQGNSA. The CDR3 spans 14 residues. The chain's CDR3 is CASSQGQGSETQYF. For the CDR3, the DNA is TGTGCCAGCAGCCAGGGACAGGGTTCCGAGACCCAGTACTTC. Variable domain in full (rest from reference TRBV7-2 and TRBJ2-5): GAGVSQSPSNKVTEKGKDVELRCDPISGHTALYWYRQSLGQGLEFLIYFQGNSAPDKSGLPSDRFSAERTGGSVSTLTIQRTQQEDSAVYLCASSQGQGSETQYFGPGTRLLVL.

This clonotype was found a few times. The chain links TRBV27 to TRBJ2-3; D is perhaps TRBD1 (6 bases). The CDR3 loop spans 12 amino acids. The V gene's germline CDR1 is MNHEY and CDR2 SMNVEV (reference sequence). V lost 5 bases and J lost 6, with 9 bases in between. The CDR3 here is CASSQGTDTQYF. The CDR3 DNA reads TGTGCCAGCAGTCAGGGGACCGATACGCAGTATTTT.

The chain carries TRBV25-1 and TRBJ2-1, with TRBD2 matching 14 bases. CDR3 length equals 16 residues. The V and J ends lost 2 bases and 15 bases, in that order; junction bases with no gene match: 12. From germline, CDR1 is MGHDK and CDR2 SYGVNS. This chain's CDR3 is CASSEPTETSGRVRFF. CDR3 nucleotide sequence: TGTGCCAGCAGTGAACCCACCGAGACTAGCGGGAGGGTCAGGTTCTTC. The complete variable domain, with remaining parts taken from reference TRBV25-1 and TRBJ2-1, reads EADIYQTPRYLVIGTGKKITLECSQTMGHDKMYWYQQDPGMELHLIHYSYGVNSTEKGDLSSESTVSRIRTEHFPLTLESARPSHTSQYLCASSEPTETSGRVRFFGPGTRLTVL.

The gene calls are TRBV5-1 and TRBJ1-5, with unresolved D. CDR1 and CDR2 from the germline V gene are SGHRS and YFSETQ. CDR3 size: 13 residues. V was clipped by 1 base and J by 3 bases, with 5 bases between them. The CDR3: CASSLTINQPQHF. Here the CDR3 DNA reads TGCGCCAGCAGCTTGACGATCAATCAGCCCCAGCATTTT.

The genes are TRBV15 and TRBJ2-6, with D unclear. CDR1 and CDR2 (germline): LNHNV, YYDKDF (reference sequence). This CDR3 comprises 14 residues. With 1 base removed from V and 1 base from J, the gap between germline ends came to 2 bases. CDR3 in DNA: TGTGCCACCAGCAGAGTTTCTGGGGCCAACGTCCTGACTTTC. This gives the protein CATSRVSGANVLTF.

The count of this clonotype is one. The chain uses TRBV13 and TRBJ1-1; a weak D match, TRBD1 (6 bases). The V gene lost 6 bases and the J gene lost 3 bases, with 14 bases spanning the gap. Germline V gene sequence: CDR1 PRHDT, CDR2 FYEKMQ (reference sequence). The CDR3 runs 14 residues. The CDR3 sequence: CASSYEGGYTEAFF. The CDR3 bases are TGTGCCAGCAGTTACGAAGGGGGTTACACTGAAGCTTTCTTT.

In DNA, the CDR3 is TGTGCCAGCAGCCAGCCAGGGGGCTACGAGCAGTACTTC. It yields the protein CASSQPGGYEQYF. This chain joins TRBV7-9 and TRBJ2-7; TRBD1 agrees at 7 bases. The V segment lost 5 bases and the J segment 3 bases; nucleotides outside the gene matches: 4. This CDR3 region has 13 residues. Germline V lookup: CDR1 SEHNR, CDR2 FQNEAQ (reference sequence).

This chain connects TRBV7-9 to TRBJ2-3; the D gene is possibly TRBD2 (6 bases). V was shortened by 5 bases and J by 0 bases, with 12 bases between the two germline ends. CDR1 SEHNR and CDR2 FQNEAQ come from the germline V gene (reference sequence). The CDR3 sequence is 15 residues long. The CDR3 sequence is CASSQGLASTDTQYF. In DNA, the CDR3 is TGTGCCAGCAGCCAGGGACTCGCGAGCACAGATACGCAGTATTTT.

J is TRBJ2-7 and V is TRBV2, with 14 bases aligning to TRBD2. Germline-derived CDR1 and CDR2 are SNHLY and FYNNEI. The CDR3 consists of 16 residues. With V trimmed by 4 bases and J by 6 bases, 8 bases remained unmatched. The CDR3 coding sequence is TGTGCCAGCAGTGGAAACCCGGGACTAGCGGGGGTCGAGCAGTACTTC. Translating it yields CASSGNPGLAGVEQYF. The variable domain in full, completed from reference TRBV2 and TRBJ2-7, reads EPEVTQTPSHQVTQMGQEVILRCVPISNHLYFYWYRQILGQKVEFLVSFYNNEISEKSEIFDDQFSVERPDGSNFTLKIRSTKLEDSAMYFCASSGNPGLAGVEQYFGPGTRLTVT.

The rearrangement links TRBV19 to TRBJ1-5; D ambiguous. V was clipped by 3 bases and J by 4 bases, with 10 bases between them. CDR3 size: 14 residues. The germline V gene encodes CDR1 LNHDA and CDR2 SQIVND (reference sequence). DNA for the CDR3: TGTGCCAGTAGTATCTGGCAGTTTAATCAGCCCCAGCATTTT. Translating gives CASSIWQFNQPQHF.

The rearrangement joins TRBV13 to TRBJ2-5; 7 bases fit TRBD2. Germline V gene sequence: CDR1 PRHDT, CDR2 FYEKMQ (reference sequence). This CDR3 is built from 15 residues. Trimming at V came to 5 bases and at J to 8 bases, leaving 14 bases not matched to a gene. Here the CDR3 reads CASSRRDYLGDTQYF. The DNA of the CDR3 is TGTGCCAGCAGCAGGCGGGACTATTTAGGAGATACCCAGTACTTC.

This sequence joins TRBV27 and TRBJ1-1; unclear D gene. In germline, CDR1 is MNHEY, CDR2 SMNVEV (reference sequence). Trimming left V 2 bases short and J 2 bases short, with 6 bases between. The CDR3 sequence is 13 residues long. The CDR3: CASSLVDNTEAFF. DNA of the CDR3: TGTGCCAGCAGTTTAGTCGATAACACTGAAGCTTTCTTT.

This chain links TRBV3-1 with TRBJ2-3; D is uncertain. Germline lookup yields CDR1 LGHDT and CDR2 YNNKEL (reference sequence). V was cut by 4 bases and J by 0 bases, with 11 bases left in between. The CDR3 is 15 residues long. For the CDR3, the DNA is TGTGCCAGCAGCCCCCCTCCGATGAGCACAGATACGCAGTATTTT. Amino acids: CASSPPPMSTDTQYF.

V and J are TRBV29-1 and TRBJ1-1; TRBD1 might be the D (6 bases). Per the germline V gene, CDR1 is SQVTM and CDR2 is ANQGSEA. This CDR3 spans 12 amino acids. Trimming removed 7 bases from V and 8 bases from J, with 17 bases in between. The CDR3 coding sequence is TGCAGCGGCAGACAGGAGCAGCGGGAAGCTTTCTTT. Amino acids: CSGRQEQREAFF.

The V call is TRBV5-1, the J call TRBJ2-7, with D unresolved. Germline assignment: CDR1 SGHRS and CDR2 YFSETQ. The CDR3 extends over 14 amino acids. V lost 2 bases to trimming and J lost 6 bases, with 15 bases between them. CDR3 sequence reads: CASSLAGEGLEQYF. CDR3 bases: TGCGCCAGCAGCTTAGCTGGGGAAGGGCTCGAGCAGTACTTC.

The chain links TRBV15 to TRBJ2-7, with 8 bases fitting TRBD2. Trimming at V came to 0 bases and at J to 3 bases, leaving 7 bases not matched to a gene. The CDR3 length is 16 residues. CDR1 and CDR2 from the germline V gene are LNHNV and YYDKDF (reference sequence). The CDR3 DNA reads as TGTGCCACCAGCAGAGATCTCCAGCGGGAGTACTACGAGCAGTACTTC. Protein product: CATSRDLQREYYEQYF.

The chain is built from TRBV29-1 and TRBJ2-1; 10 nucleotides match TRBD2. This CDR3 spans 15 amino acids. V was clipped by 6 bases and J by 10 bases; unmatched bases: 15. Germline V gene lookup returns CDR1 SQVTM and CDR2 ANQGSEA. CDR3 amino acids: CSVDLGLAAVGEQFF. As DNA, the CDR3 is TGCAGCGTCGACCTTGGACTAGCGGCTGTAGGGGAGCAGTTCTTC.

This clonotype was seen only a few times. The J gene is TRBJ1-2, the V gene TRBV5-1, with D uncertain. Per germline, CDR1 SGHRS and CDR2 YFSETQ. This CDR3 contains 13 residues. V was clipped by 1 base and J by 2 bases, with 6 bases between them. The CDR3 spells CASSLPGNYGYTF. The DNA of the CDR3 is TGCGCCAGCAGCTTGCCGGGGAACTATGGCTACACCTTC.

This chain connects TRBV27 to TRBJ1-2; weak D call: TRBD1 (6 bases). V was cut by 6 bases and J by 3 bases, with 17 bases left in between. Germline V gene lookup returns CDR1 MNHEY and CDR2 SMNVEV (reference sequence). The CDR3 is 15 residues long. In DNA form, the CDR3 reads TGTGCCAGCAGGACTTGGAGACAGGCTCACTATGGCTACACCTTC. Its translation: CASRTWRQAHYGYTF.

The chain links TRBV4-1 to TRBJ1-5; D is undetermined. This CDR3 has 17 residues. Per the germline V gene, CDR1 is MGHRA and CDR2 is YSYEKL. V lost 0 bases and J 9 bases, leaving 21 bases between the germline ends. The CDR3 DNA is TGCGCCAGCAGCCAAGACTCTGCAGATCCCCGTCCGGGGCCCCAGCATTTT. Translated, it gives CASSQDSADPRPGPQHF.

The chain couples TRBV7-9 to TRBJ2-7; D uncertain. The CDR3 is made up of 16 amino acids. From germline, CDR1 is SEHNR and CDR2 FQNEAQ (reference sequence). V lost 3 bases to trimming and J lost 2 bases, with 17 bases between them. CDR3 sequence: CASSFPRSDSAYEQYF. The CDR3, as DNA: TGTGCCAGCAGCTTCCCCCGATCGGATTCGGCCTACGAGCAGTACTTC.

This rearrangement joins TRBV7-9 to TRBJ1-5; the match to TRBD1 covers 7 bases. CDR1 and CDR2 (germline): SEHNR, FQNEAQ (reference sequence). This CDR3 comprises 15 residues. V lost 6 bases and J lost 4; bases outside the gene matches: 9. The CDR3 spells CASSPGGQPNQPQHF. The CDR3 DNA is TGTGCCAGCAGTCCGGGGGGACAGCCGAATCAGCCCCAGCATTTT.

The chain has TRBV13 and TRBJ2-7; D not certain. V lost 2 bases and J 2 bases, leaving 10 bases between the germline ends. Germline V gives CDR1 PRHDT, CDR2 FYEKMQ (reference sequence). The CDR3 is 14 amino acids. In DNA, the CDR3 is TGTGCCAGCAGCTTACGACTGCTACCCTACGAGCAGTACTTC. Amino acids: CASSLRLLPYEQYF.

This chain joins TRBV7-9 and TRBJ1-2; D gene unclear. The CDR3 spans 14 residues. CDR1 SEHNR and CDR2 FQNEAQ come from the germline V gene (reference sequence). V was pared by 8 bases and J by 0 bases, with 13 bases between. This CDR3 reads CASFSSSANYGYTF. The CDR3 DNA reads TGTGCCAGCTTCTCGTCCTCAGCTAACTATGGCTACACCTTC. Looking up the rest from reference TRBV7-9 and TRBJ1-2 gives the full variable domain: DTGVSQNPRHKITKRGQNVTFRCDPISEHNRLYWYRQTLGQGPEFLTYFQNEAQLEKSRLLSDRFSAERPKGSFSTLEIQRTEQGDSAMYLCASFSSSANYGYTFGSGTRLTVV.

The V and J genes are TRBV20-1 and TRBJ2-7; 8 bases line up with TRBD1. This CDR3 spans 13 amino acids. Germline loops: CDR1 DFQATT, CDR2 SNEGSKA (reference sequence). V shed 0 bases, J shed 5 bases, and the junction held 3 bases outside the gene matches. This CDR3 is CSARDHRGNEQYF. CDR3 sequence (DNA): TGCAGTGCTAGAGATCACAGGGGGAACGAGCAGTACTTC.

This sequence joins TRBV20-1 and TRBJ2-7; D is undetermined. Trimming removed 5 bases at V and 4 bases at J, with 18 bases between. From germline, CDR1 is DFQATT and CDR2 SNEGSKA (reference sequence). The CDR3 covers 14 residues. CDR3 DNA sequence: TGCAGTGCTTCTACACCCGGCGAGAGGTACGAGCAGTACTTC. Its protein is CSASTPGERYEQYF.

The rearrangement uses TRBV27 and TRBJ2-1; D possibly corresponds to TRBD2 (5 bases). Trimming took 3 bases from V and 0 from J, leaving 6 bases between them. Germline CDR1 MNHEY, CDR2 SMNVEV (reference sequence). The CDR3 has 14 amino acids. CDR3 in amino acids: CASSFGDSYNEQFF. The DNA for the CDR3 is TGTGCCAGCAGTTTCGGGGACTCCTACAATGAGCAGTTCTTC.

The chain recombines TRBV3-1 with TRBJ1-2; 11 nucleotides agree with TRBD1. Germline CDR1 reads LGHDT; CDR2 reads YNNKEL (reference sequence). V was clipped by 0 bases and J by 7 bases; unmatched bases: 4. CDR3 size: 15 residues. The CDR3: CASSQDGQGALGYTF. CDR3 sequence (DNA): TGTGCCAGCAGCCAAGACGGACAGGGGGCACTTGGCTACACCTTC.

The gene calls are TRBV27 and TRBJ2-7; D is unresolved. V lost 0 bases to trimming and J lost 2 bases, with 8 bases between them. The CDR3 loop spans 14 amino acids. Germline CDR1 and CDR2: MNHEY and SMNVEV (reference sequence). The CDR3 DNA reads as TGTGCCAGCAGTTTATCTAGCTCAGCCTACGAGCAGTACTTC. Amino acids: CASSLSSSAYEQYF.